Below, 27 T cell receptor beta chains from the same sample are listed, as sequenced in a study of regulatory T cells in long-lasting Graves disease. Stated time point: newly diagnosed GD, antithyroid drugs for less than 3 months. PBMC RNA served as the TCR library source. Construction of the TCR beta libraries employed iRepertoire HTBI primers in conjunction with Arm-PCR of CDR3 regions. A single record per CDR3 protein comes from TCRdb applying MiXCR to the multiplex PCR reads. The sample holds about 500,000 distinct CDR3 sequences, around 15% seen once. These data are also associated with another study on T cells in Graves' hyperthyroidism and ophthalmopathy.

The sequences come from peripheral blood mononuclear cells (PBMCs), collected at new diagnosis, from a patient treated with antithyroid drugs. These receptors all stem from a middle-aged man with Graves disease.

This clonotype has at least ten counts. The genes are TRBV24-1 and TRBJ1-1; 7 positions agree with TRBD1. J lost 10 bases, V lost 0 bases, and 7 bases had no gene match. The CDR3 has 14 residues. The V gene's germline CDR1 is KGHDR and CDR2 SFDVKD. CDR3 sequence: CATSDLPTGVPAFF. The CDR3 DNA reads TGTGCCACCAGTGATTTGCCTACAGGGGTTCCAGCTTTCTTT.

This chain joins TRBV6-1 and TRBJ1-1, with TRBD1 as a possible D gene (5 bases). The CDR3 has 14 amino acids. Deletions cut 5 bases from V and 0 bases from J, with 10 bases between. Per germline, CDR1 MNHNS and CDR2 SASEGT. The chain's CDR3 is CASSPGHLNTEAFF. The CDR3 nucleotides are TGTGCCAGCAGTCCCGGACATCTGAACACTGAAGCTTTCTTT.

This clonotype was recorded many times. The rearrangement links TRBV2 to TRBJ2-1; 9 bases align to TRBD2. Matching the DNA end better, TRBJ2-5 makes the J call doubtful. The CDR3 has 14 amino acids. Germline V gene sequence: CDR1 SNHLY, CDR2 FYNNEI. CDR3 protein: CASSPGTSRETQYF. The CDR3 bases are TGTGCCAGCAGCCCCGGGACTAGCAGGGAGACCCAGTACTTC.

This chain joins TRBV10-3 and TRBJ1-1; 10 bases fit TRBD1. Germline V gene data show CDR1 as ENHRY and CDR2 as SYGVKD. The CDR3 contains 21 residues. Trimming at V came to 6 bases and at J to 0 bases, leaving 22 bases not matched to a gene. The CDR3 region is CAISDIMTRDRGSLVNTEAFF. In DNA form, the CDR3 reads TGTGCCATCAGCGATATAATGACCCGGGACAGGGGATCGTTGGTGAACACTGAAGCTTTCTTT.

The CDR3 spells CASSPAIAGGRYEQYF. The CDR3 DNA sequence: TGTGCCAGCAGCCCTGCTATAGCGGGAGGGCGTTACGAGCAGTACTTC. The chain couples TRBV7-9 to TRBJ2-7, with 11 bases lining up with TRBD2. The J segment lost 4 bases and the V segment lost 5 bases, leaving 10 bases of the junction unmatched. This CDR3 spans 16 amino acids. CDR1 and CDR2 from the germline V gene are SEHNR and FQNEAQ (reference sequence).

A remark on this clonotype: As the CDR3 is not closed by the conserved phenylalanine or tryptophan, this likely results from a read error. The CDR3 nucleotides read TGTGCCAGCAGCTTAGCGGGGCTAGCGGGAGTCAATGAGCAGTTCCTC. Residues: CASSLAGLAGVNEQFL. This chain joins TRBV7-8 and TRBJ2-1; 10 bases are shared with TRBD2. The V segment lost 0 bases and the J segment 6 bases; nucleotides outside the gene matches: 5. Germline CDR1 and CDR2: SGHVS and FQNEAQ. The CDR3 has 16 amino acids.

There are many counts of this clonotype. The CDR3 loop reads CAWMREPISYEQYF. The DNA of the CDR3 is TGTGCCTGGATGCGGGAGCCCATCTCCTACGAGCAGTACTTC. The chain links TRBV30 to TRBJ2-7; 7 nucleotides agree with TRBD2. Germline assignment: CDR1 GTSNPN and CDR2 SVGIG (reference sequence). The CDR3 has 14 amino acids. Trimming removed 4 bases from V and 0 bases from J; junction bases left unmatched: 6.

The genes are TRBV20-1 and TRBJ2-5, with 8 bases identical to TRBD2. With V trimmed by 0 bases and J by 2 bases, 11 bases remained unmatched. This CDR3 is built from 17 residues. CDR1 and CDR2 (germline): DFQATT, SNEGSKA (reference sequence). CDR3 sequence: CSARDHLAGLLQETQYF. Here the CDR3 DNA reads TGCAGTGCTAGAGATCACCTAGCGGGCTTACTACAAGAGACCCAGTACTTC.

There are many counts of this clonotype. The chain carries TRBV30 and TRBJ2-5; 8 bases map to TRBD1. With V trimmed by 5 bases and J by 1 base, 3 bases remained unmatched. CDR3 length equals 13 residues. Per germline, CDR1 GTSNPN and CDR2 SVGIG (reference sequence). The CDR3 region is CAWGQGFQETQYF. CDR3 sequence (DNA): TGTGCCTGGGGACAGGGATTCCAAGAGACCCAGTACTTC.

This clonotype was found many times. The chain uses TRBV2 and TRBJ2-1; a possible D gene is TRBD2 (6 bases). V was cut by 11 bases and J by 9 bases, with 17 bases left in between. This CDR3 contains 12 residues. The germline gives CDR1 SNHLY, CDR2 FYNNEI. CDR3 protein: CAFQRAGTEQFF. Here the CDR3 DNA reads TGTGCCTTTCAGAGGGCGGGAACTGAGCAGTTCTTC.

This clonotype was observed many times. The CDR3 nucleotides read TGTGCCAGCAGAGAAACCGGGACTAGTTCCTACGAGCAGTACTTC. Translating it yields CASRETGTSSYEQYF. The chain combines TRBV13 with TRBJ2-7; TRBD2 agrees at 8 bases. Looked up from germline, CDR1 is PRHDT and CDR2 is FYEKMQ (reference sequence). The junction had 8 bases not matched to a gene; V was cut back by 6 bases and J by 1 base. This CDR3 has 15 residues.

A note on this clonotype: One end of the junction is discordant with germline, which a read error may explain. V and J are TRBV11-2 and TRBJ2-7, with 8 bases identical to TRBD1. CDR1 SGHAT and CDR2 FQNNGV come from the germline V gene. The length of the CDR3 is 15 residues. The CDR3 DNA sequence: TGCGCCAGCAGCCTCAACAGGGGGACTCGCTACGAGCAGTACTTC. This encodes CASSLNRGTRYEQYF.

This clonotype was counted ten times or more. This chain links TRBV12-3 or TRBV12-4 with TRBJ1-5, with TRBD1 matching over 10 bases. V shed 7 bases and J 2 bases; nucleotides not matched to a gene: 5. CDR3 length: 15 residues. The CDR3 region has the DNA TGTGCCAGCACCCGGGACAGGGGTGGCAATCAGCCCCAGCATTTT. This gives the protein CASTRDRGGNQPQHF.

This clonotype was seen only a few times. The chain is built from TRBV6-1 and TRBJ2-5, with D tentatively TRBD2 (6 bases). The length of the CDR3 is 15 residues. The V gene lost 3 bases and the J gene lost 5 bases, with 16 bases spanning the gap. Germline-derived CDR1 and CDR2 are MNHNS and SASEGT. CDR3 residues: CASSDMRDGWETQYF. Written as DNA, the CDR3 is TGTGCCAGCAGTGATATGCGGGACGGGTGGGAGACCCAGTACTTC.

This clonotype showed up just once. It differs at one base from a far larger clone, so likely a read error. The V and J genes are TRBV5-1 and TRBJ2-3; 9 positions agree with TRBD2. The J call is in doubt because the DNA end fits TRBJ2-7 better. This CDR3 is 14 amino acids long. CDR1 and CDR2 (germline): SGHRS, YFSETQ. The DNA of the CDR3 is TGCGCCAGCTCCATAGCGGGAGAAGCCCACGAGCAGTACTTC. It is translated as CASSIAGEAHEQYF.

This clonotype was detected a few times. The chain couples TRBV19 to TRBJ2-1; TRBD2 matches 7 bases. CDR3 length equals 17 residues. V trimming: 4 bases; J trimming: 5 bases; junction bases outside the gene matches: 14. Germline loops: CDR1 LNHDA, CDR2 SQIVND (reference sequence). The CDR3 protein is CASSTHFWAGVDNEQFF. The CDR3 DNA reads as TGTGCCAGTAGTACCCATTTTTGGGCGGGAGTAGACAATGAGCAGTTCTTC.

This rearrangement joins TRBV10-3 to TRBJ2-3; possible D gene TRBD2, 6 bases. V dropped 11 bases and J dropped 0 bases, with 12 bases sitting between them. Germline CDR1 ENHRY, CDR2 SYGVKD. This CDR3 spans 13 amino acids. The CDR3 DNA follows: TGTGCCTCACGGGACTTTAGCACAGATACGCAGTATTTT. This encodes CASRDFSTDTQYF.

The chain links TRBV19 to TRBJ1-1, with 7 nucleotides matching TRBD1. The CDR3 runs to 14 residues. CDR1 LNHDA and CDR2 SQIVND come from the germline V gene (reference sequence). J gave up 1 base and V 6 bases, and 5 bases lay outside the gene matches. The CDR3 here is CASRAGTANTEAFF. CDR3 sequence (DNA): TGTGCCAGTAGAGCCGGGACAGCGAACACTGAAGCTTTCTTT.

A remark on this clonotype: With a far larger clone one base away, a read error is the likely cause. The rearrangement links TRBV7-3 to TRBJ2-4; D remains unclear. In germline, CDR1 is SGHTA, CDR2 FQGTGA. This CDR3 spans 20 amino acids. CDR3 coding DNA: TGTGCCAGCAGCTTAGCGTTGGAAAGTGGCAAGGCAATAGCCAAAAACATTCAGCACTTC. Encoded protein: CASSLALESGKAIAKNIQHF.

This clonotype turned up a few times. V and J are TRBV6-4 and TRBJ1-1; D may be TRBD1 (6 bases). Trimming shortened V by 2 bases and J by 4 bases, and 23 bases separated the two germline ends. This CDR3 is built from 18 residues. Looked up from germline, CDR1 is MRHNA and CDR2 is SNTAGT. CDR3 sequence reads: CASSDPVRIFWGATEAFF. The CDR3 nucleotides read TGTGCCAGCAGTGACCCGGTTCGAATCTTTTGGGGGGCCACTGAAGCTTTCTTT.

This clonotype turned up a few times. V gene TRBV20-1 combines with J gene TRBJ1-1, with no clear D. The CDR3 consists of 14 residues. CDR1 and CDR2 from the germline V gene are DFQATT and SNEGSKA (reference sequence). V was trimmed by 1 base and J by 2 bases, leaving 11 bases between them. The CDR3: CSARAPASNTEAFF. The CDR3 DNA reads TGCAGTGCTAGAGCCCCGGCCAGTAACACTGAAGCTTTCTTT.

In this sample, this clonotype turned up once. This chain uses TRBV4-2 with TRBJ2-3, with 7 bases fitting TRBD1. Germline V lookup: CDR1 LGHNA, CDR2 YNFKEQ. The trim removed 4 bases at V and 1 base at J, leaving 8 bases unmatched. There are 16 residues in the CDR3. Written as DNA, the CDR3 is TGTGCCAGCAGCCCGGGCCGGGACAGTGGCACAGATACGCAGTATTTT. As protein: CASSPGRDSGTDTQYF.

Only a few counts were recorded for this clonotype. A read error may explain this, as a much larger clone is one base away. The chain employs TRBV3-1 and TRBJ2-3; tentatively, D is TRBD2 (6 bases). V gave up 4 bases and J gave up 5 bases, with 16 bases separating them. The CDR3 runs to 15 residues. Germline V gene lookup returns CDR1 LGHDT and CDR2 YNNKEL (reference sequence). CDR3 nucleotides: TGTGCCAGCAGCCCGCTGACGGGCGGGGAAGATACGCAGTATTTT. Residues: CASSPLTGGEDTQYF.

CDR3 nucleotide sequence: TGTGCCAGCAAAATACTAGCGACCGCTAGCACAGATACGCAGTATTTT. The encoded protein is CASKILATASTDTQYF. J is TRBJ2-3 and V is TRBV27, with 7 bases matching TRBD2. V gave up 7 bases and J gave up 0 bases; unmatched junction bases: 10. This CDR3 has 16 amino acids. Per the germline V gene, CDR1 is MNHEY and CDR2 is SMNVEV (reference sequence).

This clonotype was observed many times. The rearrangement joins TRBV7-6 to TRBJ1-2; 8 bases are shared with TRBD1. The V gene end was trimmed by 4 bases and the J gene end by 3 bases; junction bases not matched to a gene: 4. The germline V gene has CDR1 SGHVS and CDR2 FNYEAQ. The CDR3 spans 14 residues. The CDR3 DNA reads TGTGCCAGCAGCTCCGGACAGGGAGACTATGGCTACACCTTC. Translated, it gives CASSSGQGDYGYTF.

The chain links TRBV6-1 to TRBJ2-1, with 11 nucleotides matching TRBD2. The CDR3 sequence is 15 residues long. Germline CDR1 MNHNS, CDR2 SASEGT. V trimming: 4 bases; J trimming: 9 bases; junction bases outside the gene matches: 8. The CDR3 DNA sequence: TGTGCCAGCAGTGCTACTAGCGGGAGTTCAGGTGAGCAGTTCTTC. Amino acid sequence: CASSATSGSSGEQFF.

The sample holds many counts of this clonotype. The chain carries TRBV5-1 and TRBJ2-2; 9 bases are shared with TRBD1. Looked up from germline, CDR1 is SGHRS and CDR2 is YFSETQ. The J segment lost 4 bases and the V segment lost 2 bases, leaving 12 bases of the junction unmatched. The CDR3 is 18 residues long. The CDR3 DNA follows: TGCGCCAGCAGCTTCCTAGCCTACAGGGGGCGCGGCACCGGGGAGCTGTTTTTT. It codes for CASSFLAYRGRGTGELFF.